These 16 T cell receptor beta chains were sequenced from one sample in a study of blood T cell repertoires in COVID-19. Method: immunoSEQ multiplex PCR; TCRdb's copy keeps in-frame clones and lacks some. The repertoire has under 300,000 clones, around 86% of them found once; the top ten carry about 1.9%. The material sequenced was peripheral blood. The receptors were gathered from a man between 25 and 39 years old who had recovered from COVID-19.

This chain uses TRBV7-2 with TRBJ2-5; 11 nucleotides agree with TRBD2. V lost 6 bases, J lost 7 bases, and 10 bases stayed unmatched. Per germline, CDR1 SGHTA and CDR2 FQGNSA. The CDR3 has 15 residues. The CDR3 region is CASRVAGGPAATQYF. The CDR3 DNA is TGTGCCAGCAGGGTAGCGGGGGGGCCGGCGGCGACCCAGTACTTC.

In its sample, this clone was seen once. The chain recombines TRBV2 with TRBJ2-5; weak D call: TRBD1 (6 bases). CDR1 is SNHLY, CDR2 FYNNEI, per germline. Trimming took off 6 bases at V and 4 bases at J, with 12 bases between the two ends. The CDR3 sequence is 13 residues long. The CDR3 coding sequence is TGTGCCAGCAGCCGGGACACAGGAGAGACCCAGTACTTC. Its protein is CASSRDTGETQYF.

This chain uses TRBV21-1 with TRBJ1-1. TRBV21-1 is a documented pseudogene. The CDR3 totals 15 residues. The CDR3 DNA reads TGTGCCAGCAGCAAAGATTGGGGGGGGACCACTGAAGCTTTCTTT. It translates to CASSKDWGGTTEAFF.

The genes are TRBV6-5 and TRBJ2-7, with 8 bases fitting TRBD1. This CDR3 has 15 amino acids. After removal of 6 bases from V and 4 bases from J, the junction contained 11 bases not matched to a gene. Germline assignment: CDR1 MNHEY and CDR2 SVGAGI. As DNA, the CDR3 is TGTGCCAGCAGCGGACAGGGCGCACGCGTTTACGAGCAGTACGTC. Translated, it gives CASSGQGARVYEQYV.

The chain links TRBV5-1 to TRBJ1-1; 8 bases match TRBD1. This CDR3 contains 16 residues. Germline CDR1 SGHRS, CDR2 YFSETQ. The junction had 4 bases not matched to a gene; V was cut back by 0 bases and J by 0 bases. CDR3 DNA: TGCGCCAGCAGCTTGGGGACAGGGTCCATGAACACTGAAGCTTTCTTT. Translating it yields CASSLGTGSMNTEAFF.

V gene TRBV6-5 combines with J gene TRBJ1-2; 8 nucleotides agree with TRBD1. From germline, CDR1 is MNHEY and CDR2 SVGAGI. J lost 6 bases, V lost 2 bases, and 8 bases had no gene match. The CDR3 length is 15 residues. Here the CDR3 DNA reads TGTGCCAGCAGTTACCAAGGGGCAGGGGGCGATGGCTACACCTTC. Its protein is CASSYQGAGGDGYTF.

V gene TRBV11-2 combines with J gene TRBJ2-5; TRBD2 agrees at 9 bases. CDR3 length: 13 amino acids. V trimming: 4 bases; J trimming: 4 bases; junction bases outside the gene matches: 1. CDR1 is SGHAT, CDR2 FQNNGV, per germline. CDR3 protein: CASSYSGGETQYF. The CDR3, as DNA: TGTGCCAGCAGCTATAGCGGGGGAGAGACCCAGTACTTC.

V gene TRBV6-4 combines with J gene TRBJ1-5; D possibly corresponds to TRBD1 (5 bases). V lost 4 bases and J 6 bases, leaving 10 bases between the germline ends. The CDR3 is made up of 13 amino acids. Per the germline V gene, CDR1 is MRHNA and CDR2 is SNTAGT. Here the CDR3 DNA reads TGTGCCAGCAGTGTCCAGGGAGGTCAGCCCCAGCATTTT. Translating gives CASSVQGGQPQHF.

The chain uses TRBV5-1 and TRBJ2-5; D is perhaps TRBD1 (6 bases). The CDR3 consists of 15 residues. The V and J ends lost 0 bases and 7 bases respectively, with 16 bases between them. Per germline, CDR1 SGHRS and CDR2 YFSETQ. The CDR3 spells CASSLDTGSGVTQYF. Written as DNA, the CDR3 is TGCGCCAGCAGCTTGGATACAGGGTCGGGTGTGACCCAGTACTTC.

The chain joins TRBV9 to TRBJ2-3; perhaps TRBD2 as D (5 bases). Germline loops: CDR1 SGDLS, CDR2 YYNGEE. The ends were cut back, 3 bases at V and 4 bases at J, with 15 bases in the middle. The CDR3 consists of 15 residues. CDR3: CASSGGLRGADTQYF. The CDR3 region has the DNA TGTGCCAGCAGCGGGGGTCTTCGGGGAGCAGATACGCAGTATTTT.

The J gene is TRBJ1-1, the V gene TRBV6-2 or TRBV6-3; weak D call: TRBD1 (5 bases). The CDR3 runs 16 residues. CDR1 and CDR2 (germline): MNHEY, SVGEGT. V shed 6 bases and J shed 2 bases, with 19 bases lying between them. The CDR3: CASSPPMQGLNTEAFF. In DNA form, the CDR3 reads TGTGCCAGCAGCCCCCCGATGCAGGGTTTAAACACTGAAGCTTTCTTT.

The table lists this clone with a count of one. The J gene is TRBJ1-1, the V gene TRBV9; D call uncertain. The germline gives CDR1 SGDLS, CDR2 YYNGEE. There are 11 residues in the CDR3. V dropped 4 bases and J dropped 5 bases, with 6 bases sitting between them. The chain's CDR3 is CASSSGTEAFF. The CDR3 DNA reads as TGTGCCAGCAGCTCCGGTACTGAAGCTTTCTTT.

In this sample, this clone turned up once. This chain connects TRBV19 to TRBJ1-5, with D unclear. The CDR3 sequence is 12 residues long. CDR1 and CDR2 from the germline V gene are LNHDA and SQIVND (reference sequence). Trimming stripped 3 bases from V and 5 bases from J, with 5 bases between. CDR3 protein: CASSMSYQPQHF. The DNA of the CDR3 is TGTGCCAGTAGTATGTCGTATCAGCCCCAGCATTTT.

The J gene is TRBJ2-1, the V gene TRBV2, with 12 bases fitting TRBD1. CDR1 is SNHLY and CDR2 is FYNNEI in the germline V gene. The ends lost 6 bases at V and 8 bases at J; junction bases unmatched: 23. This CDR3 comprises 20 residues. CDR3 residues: CASSKTLNPGTGGKVDEQFF. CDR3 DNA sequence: TGTGCCAGCAGCAAAACCCTTAACCCCGGGACAGGGGGCAAGGTGGATGAGCAGTTCTTC.

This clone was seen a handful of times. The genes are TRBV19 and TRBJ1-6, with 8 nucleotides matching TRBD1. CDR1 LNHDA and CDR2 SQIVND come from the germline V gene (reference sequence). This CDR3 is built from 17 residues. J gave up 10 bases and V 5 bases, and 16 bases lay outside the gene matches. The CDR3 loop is CASSSNFGQGLGSPLHF. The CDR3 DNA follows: TGTGCCAGTAGTTCGAACTTCGGACAGGGCCTCGGATCACCCCTCCACTTT.

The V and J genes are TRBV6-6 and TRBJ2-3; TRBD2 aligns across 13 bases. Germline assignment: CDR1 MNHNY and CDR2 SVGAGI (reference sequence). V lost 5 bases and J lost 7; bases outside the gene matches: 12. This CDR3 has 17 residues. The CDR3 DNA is TGTGCCAGCAGTCTACAGGGACTAGCGGGAACAGGGAATACGCAGTATTTT. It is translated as CASSLQGLAGTGNTQYF.